These 5 T cell receptor beta chains were sequenced from one sample in a study of T cells in Graves' hyperthyroidism and ophthalmopathy (dated by TCRdb to about 2019). The method behind the library was multiplex PCR. For sequencing, an Illumina HiSeq 2000 was employed. Amplification of TCR beta CDR3 regions was carried out from RNA transcripts. For the first round of RT-PCR on the TCR CDR3, the HTBI primer set was used together with the Qiagen OneStep RT-PCR kit. The raw public reads went through TCRdb reprocessing: fastp at Q25, MiXCR clone calling, in-frame beta chains kept. A single entry per CDR3 protein holds the most common genes and DNA from its merged rows. The sample data list a few hundred thousand distinct CDR3 sequences, and 14% to 15% of these were observed just once. In total, the top ten clones hold approximately 30% of the sample. The sample consisted of blood. The receptors were gathered from a woman in her twenties or thirties with Graves' hyperthyroidism.

In its sample, this clonotype was seen many times. The rearrangement uses TRBV2 and TRBJ2-2, with a weak D call TRBD2 (5 bases). This CDR3 has 15 amino acids. V was cut by 8 bases and J by 0 bases, with 13 bases left in between. Germline V gene data show CDR1 as SNHLY and CDR2 as FYNNEI. Here the CDR3 reads CASLPGKANTGELFF. In nucleotides, the CDR3 is TGTGCCAGCCTCCCCGGGAAAGCGAACACCGGGGAGCTGTTTTTT.

This clonotype was found many times. The chain is built from TRBV4-2 and TRBJ2-3, with TRBD2 matching 9 bases. CDR3 length: 16 residues. The germline gives CDR1 LGHNA, CDR2 YNFKEQ. Unmatched junction bases numbered 7, after V lost 4 bases and J lost 2 bases. Here the CDR3 reads CASSLTTSGSTDTQYF. Here the CDR3 DNA reads TGTGCCAGCAGCCTAACGACTAGCGGATCCACAGATACGCAGTATTTT.

This clonotype was found a few times. The chain links TRBV24-1 to TRBJ2-1, with 9 bases fitting TRBD2. Germline V gives CDR1 KGHDR, CDR2 SFDVKD. V was pared by 1 base and J by 6 bases, with 9 bases of the junction left unmatched. CDR3 length equals 17 residues. The CDR3 reads CATSDFPAGGYTNEQFF. DNA for the CDR3: TGTGCCACCAGTGATTTCCCAGCGGGAGGTTATACCAATGAGCAGTTCTTC.

The chain employs TRBV5-5 and TRBJ2-2, with TRBD2 matching 7 bases. V trimming: 0 bases; J trimming: 3 bases; junction bases outside the gene matches: 5. The CDR3 covers 16 residues. Germline values: CDR1 SGHKS, CDR2 YYEKEE (reference sequence). For the CDR3, the DNA is TGTGCCAGCAGCTTGGTTCACCTAGCGGACACCGGGGAGCTGTTTTTT. Translation gives CASSLVHLADTGELFF. The whole variable domain, remainder taken from reference TRBV5-5 and TRBJ2-2, is DAGVTQSPTHLIKTRGQQVTLRCSPISGHKSVSWYQQVLGQGPQFIFQYYEKEERGRGNFPDRFSARQFPNYSSELNVNALLLGDSALYLCASSLVHLADTGELFFGEGSRLTVL.

This clonotype was seen more than once but under ten times. The CDR3 DNA follows: TGTGCCAGCAGTGCTCTGGGTGTGGGGAATTCACCCCTCCACTTT. Protein sequence: CASSALGVGNSPLHF. This sequence joins TRBV2 and TRBJ1-6; no clear D gene. V lost 4 bases and J lost 7, with 14 bases in between. CDR1 SNHLY and CDR2 FYNNEI come from the germline V gene. The CDR3 is 15 amino acids.